Below, one TCR beta chain is given with its context. Its antigen is unknown. These data are taken from a study of T cell responses to AZD1222 COVID-19 vaccine. Study findings and constraints: Reports indicate that nearly half of spike-specific TCRs are directed at unmutated variant regions. Among those given AZD1222, only five or six were seropositive at baseline.

Measured with immunoSEQ multiplex PCR; TCRdb has only the in-frame clones, and not every one. The table lists approximately 100,000 clones, roughly 90% of them singletons. The trim removed 5 bases at V and 5 bases at J, leaving 3 bases unmatched. The CDR3 length is 13 residues. CDR1 and CDR2 from the germline V gene are KGHSH and LQKENI. V and J are TRBV18 and TRBJ1-5; 7 bases fit TRBD1. The sample was peripheral blood, taken on day 0 of AZD1222 vaccination. The clonotype was recovered from an adult in good health. The CDR3 DNA is TGTGCCAGCTCATCTACAGGGGATCAGCCCCAGCATTTT. This encodes CASSSTGDQPQHF.